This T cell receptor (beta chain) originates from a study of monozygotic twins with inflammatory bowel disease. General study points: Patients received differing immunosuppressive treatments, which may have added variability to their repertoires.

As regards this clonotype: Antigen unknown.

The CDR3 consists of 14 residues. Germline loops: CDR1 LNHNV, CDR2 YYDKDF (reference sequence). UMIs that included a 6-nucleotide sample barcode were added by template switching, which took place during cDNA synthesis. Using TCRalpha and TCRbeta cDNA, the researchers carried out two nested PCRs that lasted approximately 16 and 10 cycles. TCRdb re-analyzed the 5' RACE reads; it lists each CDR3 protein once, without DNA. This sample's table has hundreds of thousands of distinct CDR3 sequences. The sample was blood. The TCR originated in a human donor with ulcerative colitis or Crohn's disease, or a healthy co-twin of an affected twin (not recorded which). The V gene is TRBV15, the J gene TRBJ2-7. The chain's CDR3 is CATSRAANRDEQYF.